This T cell receptor beta chain was captured in a study of breast tumors, draining lymph nodes, adjacent tissues. Samples came from axillary lymph nodes draining the breast cancer. Study findings and constraints: Compared with basal-like, luminal-like tumors shared significantly more repertoire with nontumor tissue. Tumor repertoires ranked between lymph nodes and nontumor tissue in diversity, with V and J gene preferences.

This clonotype was counted ten times or more. Antigen: not known. One entry per CDR3 protein results from TCRdb running MiXCR on the multiplex PCR reads. The table has about 100,000 distinct CDR3 sequences, roughly 20% seen once. Germline V gene data show CDR1 as MGHRA and CDR2 as YSYEKL. CDR3 length equals 16 residues. V was pared by 0 bases and J by 7 bases, with 18 bases between. This clonotype was sampled from a female donor with breast cancer. Some clones in this sample may be carry-over from other donors' samples. J is TRBJ2-5 and V is TRBV4-1; tentatively, D is TRBD1 (6 bases). The sequenced material came from axillary lymph node tissue. CDR3 protein: CASSQDTWTDVGTQYF. The CDR3 bases are TGCGCCAGCAGCCAAGATACTTGGACAGACGTCGGGACCCAGTACTTC.